The 5 T cell receptor beta chains below all came from one sample that was sequenced in a study of blood T cells in healthy people across ages. Then a second PCR, running roughly 7 to 11 cycles, was carried out with a sample-barcoded 5' primer and a J-beta primer mix. Each CDR3 protein gets one entry after TCRdb re-called the 5' RACE reads with MiXCR. The sample yields about 1.4 million distinct CDR3 sequences, approximately 60% seen once. Material for sequencing was blood. The source of these receptors is a man younger than 30 in good health.

The V gene is TRBV20-1, the J gene TRBJ1-6; D remains ambiguous. Trimming pared 3 bases from V and 8 bases from J, leaving 14 bases between. The CDR3 is made up of 14 amino acids. Germline loops: CDR1 DFQATT, CDR2 SNEGSKA (reference sequence). In DNA, the CDR3 is TGCAGTGCTAGGCCCTTAGGTCCTTATTCACCCCTCCACTTT. Its protein is CSARPLGPYSPLHF.

The chain employs TRBV30 and TRBJ2-3; D call uncertain. Germline CDR1 reads GTSNPN; CDR2 reads SVGIG (reference sequence). This CDR3 spans 12 amino acids. V lost 4 bases to trimming and J lost 6 bases, with 11 bases between them. The CDR3 DNA follows: TGTGCCTGGACCCATCTTAGGGATACGCAGTATTTT. It yields the protein CAWTHLRDTQYF.

The table lists this clonotype with a few counts. This chain links TRBV12-3 or TRBV12-4 with TRBJ1-2, with a possible D match to TRBD1 (5 bases). This CDR3 has 14 amino acids. V was clipped by 1 base and J by 5 bases, with 11 bases between them. CDR3 nucleotide sequence: TGTGCCAGCAGTTTAGGTCCAGGGTCTTATGGCTACACCTTC. Its protein is CASSLGPGSYGYTF.

The rearrangement uses TRBV4-1 and TRBJ2-2; D not certain. The CDR3 is 12 amino acids. Germline V gene data show CDR1 as MGHRA and CDR2 as YSYEKL. The V gene lost 2 bases and the J gene lost 6 bases, with 4 bases spanning the gap. CDR3 coding DNA: TGCGCCAGCAGCCAAATTGCCGGGGAGCTGTTTTTT. It yields the protein CASSQIAGELFF.

The genes are TRBV2 and TRBJ2-1; 7 positions match TRBD1. Looked up from germline, CDR1 is SNHLY and CDR2 is FYNNEI. The CDR3 runs 16 residues. Unmatched junction bases numbered 11, after V lost 5 bases and J lost 4 bases. The CDR3 here is CASSLEVGTAYNEQFF. CDR3 nucleotides: TGTGCCAGCAGTCTCGAGGTCGGGACAGCTTACAATGAGCAGTTCTTC.